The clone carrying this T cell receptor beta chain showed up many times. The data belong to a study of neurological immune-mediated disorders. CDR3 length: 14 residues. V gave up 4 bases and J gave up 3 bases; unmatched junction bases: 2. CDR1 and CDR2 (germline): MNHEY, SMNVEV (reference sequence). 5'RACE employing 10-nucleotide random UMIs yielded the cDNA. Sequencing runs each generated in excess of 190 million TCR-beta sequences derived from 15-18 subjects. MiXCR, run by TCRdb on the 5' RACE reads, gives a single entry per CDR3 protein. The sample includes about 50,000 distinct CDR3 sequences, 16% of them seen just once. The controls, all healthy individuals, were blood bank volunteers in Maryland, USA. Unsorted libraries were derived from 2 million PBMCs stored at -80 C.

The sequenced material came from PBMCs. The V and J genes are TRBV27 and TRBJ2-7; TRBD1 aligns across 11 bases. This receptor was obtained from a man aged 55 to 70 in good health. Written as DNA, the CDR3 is TGTGCCAGCAGTTGGGACAGGGGGGGCTACGAGCAGTACTTC. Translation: CASSWDRGGYEQYF.